A selection of T cell receptor beta chains follows, all from one sample in a study of T-cell memory formation after mild COVID-19. TCRdb ran MiXCR on the 5' RACE reads and lists one entry per CDR3 protein. The top ten hold 21% of the sample, which has 290,000 or so distinct CDR3 sequences, just under 20% seen once. Sequencing input: PBMCs or a T cell subset sorted from them (not recorded which). The origin of the receptors is a man younger than 35 who had mild COVID-19 (a few samples of this study predate the infection). Cell type and time point are not known. Each CDR3 is given with its conserved first and last residue. Each record gives: D gene, clone size, V gene, CDR3 length, J gene, CDR3 protein, CDR3 DNA. A D gene is named only where the DNA matches it firmly. Size is stated for part of the rows, as once, few or many counts, or as a class when the clone is expanded.

.	few	TRBV7-2	14	TRBJ1-1	CASSWGGSGRHAFF	TGTGCCAGCAGCTGGGGGGGGTCAGGGAGGCACGCTTTCTTT
.	.	TRBV6-2/TRBV6-3	13	TRBJ2-5	CASRMDSQETQYF	TGTGCCAGCAGAATGGACAGTCAAGAGACCCAGTACTTC
.	many	TRBV3-1	16	TRBJ2-3	CASSPPPTRGTDTQYF	TGTGCCAGCAGCCCCCCCCCTACCAGGGGCACAGATACGCAGTATTTT
.	few	TRBV7-2	13	TRBJ2-1	CASSLSRYNEQFF	TGTGCCAGCAGCTTGAGTAGGTACAATGAGCAGTTCTTC
.	.	TRBV5-1	15	TRBJ1-1	CASSLDRGFKTEAFF	TGCGCCAGCAGCTTGGATAGGGGGTTTAAAACTGAAGCTTTCTTT
.	few	TRBV20-1	13	TRBJ2-1	CSASRVDYNEQFF	TGCAGTGCTAGCCGGGTGGATTACAATGAGCAGTTCTTC
.	few	TRBV6-5	14	TRBJ2-3	CASSYRDVVDTQYF	TGTGCCAGCAGTTACCGGGACGTCGTAGATACGCAGTATTTT
.	few	TRBV4-1	14	TRBJ1-1	CASSQLGGIAEAFF	TGCGCCAGCAGCCAACTGGGGGGCATCGCTGAAGCTTTCTTT
.	few	TRBV5-1	14	TRBJ2-3	CASREGTSTDTQYF	TGCGCCAGCAGGGAGGGCACTAGCACAGATACGCAGTATTTT
.	few	TRBV7-9	15	TRBJ2-1	CASSSWVRGFNEQFF	TGTGCCAGCAGCTCCTGGGTCAGGGGCTTCAATGAGCAGTTCTTC
TRBD1	.	TRBV29-1	12	TRBJ1-5	CSVRTGSQPQHF	TGCAGCGTCCGGACAGGGAGTCAGCCCCAGCATTTT
TRBD1	few	TRBV5-1	12	TRBJ2-1	CASFGTENEQFF	TGCGCCAGCTTCGGGACAGAAAATGAGCAGTTCTTC
.	.	TRBV18	13	TRBJ1-1	CASSPPGRGEAFF	TGTGCCAGCTCACCACCGGGCAGGGGTGAAGCTTTCTTT
.	many	TRBV7-9	11	TRBJ2-1	CASSLSSRQFF	TGTGCCAGCAGCTTAAGCTCCAGGCAGTTCTTC
.	.	TRBV5-1	14	TRBJ2-1	CASSLGRGGNEQFF	TGCGCCAGCAGCTTGGGGCGGGGTGGCAATGAGCAGTTCTTC
.	few	TRBV4-2	16	TRBJ2-2	CASSQDYRGNTGELFF	TGTGCCAGCAGCCAAGATTATCGGGGAAACACCGGGGAGCTGTTTTTT
.	few	TRBV12-3/TRBV12-4	12	TRBJ1-5	CASSPGQQPQHF	TGTGCCAGCAGCCCTGGACAGCAGCCCCAGCATTTT
TRBD2	few	TRBV4-1	16	TRBJ2-1	CASSPRESGGGDEQFF	TGCGCCAGCAGCCCCCGGGAAAGCGGGGGTGGGGATGAGCAGTTCTTC
.	.	TRBV7-9	14	TRBJ2-7	CASSHKTGSYEQYF	TGTGCCAGCAGCCATAAGACAGGTTCCTACGAGCAGTACTTC
TRBD2	.	TRBV4-3	17	TRBJ2-1	CASSQDRRTSGVNEQFF	TGCGCCAGCAGCCAAGATCGCCGGACTAGCGGGGTCAATGAGCAGTTCTTC
.	.	TRBV28	14	TRBJ1-1	CASSLRGGRTEAFF	TGTGCCAGCAGTTTAAGGGGGGGCAGGACTGAAGCTTTCTTT
.	.	TRBV29-1	12	TRBJ2-5	CSGTDGGETQYF	TGCAGCGGTACTGACGGGGGAGAGACCCAGTACTTC
.	few	TRBV5-1	14	TRBJ1-2	CASSSLAGDYGYTF	TGCGCCAGCAGCTCTTTAGCCGGGGACTATGGCTACACCTTC
TRBD1	few	TRBV29-1	14	TRBJ1-5	CSVQTGVSNQPQHF	TGCAGCGTACAGACAGGGGTGAGCAATCAGCCCCAGCATTTT
.	.	TRBV7-2	16	TRBJ1-2	CASSLNSWLGAVGYTF	TGTGCCAGCAGCTTAAATTCATGGTTGGGAGCGGTAGGCTACACCTTC
TRBD1	few	TRBV4-1	16	TRBJ2-5	CASSQLLTGGGETQYF	TGCGCCAGCAGCCAACTTTTGACAGGGGGCGGGGAGACCCAGTACTTC
TRBD2	.	TRBV7-8	16	TRBJ2-1	CASSLASGGPYNEQFF	TGTGCCAGCAGCTTAGCGAGCGGGGGGCCCTACAATGAGCAGTTCTTC
TRBD2	.	TRBV7-2	22	TRBJ2-5	CASSLLGLAGGRPLTSLRTQYF	TGTGCCAGCAGCTTATTAGGACTAGCGGGGGGGCGACCCTTGACATCTTTAAGGACCCAGTACTTC
.	.	TRBV4-2	15	TRBJ1-2	CASSQAAGVNYGYTF	TGTGCCAGCAGCCAAGCTGCAGGGGTGAACTATGGCTACACCTTC
.	few	TRBV20-1	12	TRBJ2-5	CSAKPTQETQYF	TGCAGTGCAAAGCCAACCCAAGAGACCCAGTACTTC
.	.	TRBV5-1	15	TRBJ2-2	CASSLDGQFTGELFF	TGCGCCAGCAGCCTGGACGGACAGTTCACCGGGGAGCTGTTTTTT
.	.	TRBV7-6	16	TRBJ2-7	CASSLAGASPISEQYF	TGTGCCAGCAGCTTAGCCGGGGCCTCCCCAATCTCCGAGCAGTACTTC
.	.	TRBV5-1	16	TRBJ1-6	CASRDLESSYNSPLHF	TGCGCCAGCCGGGACCTGGAGAGCTCCTATAATTCACCCCTCCACTTT
.	.	TRBV7-6	15	TRBJ2-2	CASSNTGTVTGELFF	TGTGCCAGCAGTAATACCGGGACTGTCACCGGGGAGCTGTTTTTT
.	few	TRBV6-5	14	TRBJ2-3	CASSYSQGPDTQYF	TGTGCCAGCAGTTACTCTCAGGGACCCGATACGCAGTATTTT